The 21 T cell receptor beta chains reported below all come from one sample, sequenced in a study of T-cell reconstitution after alpha-beta-depleted transplantation in children. Molecular barcoding with unique molecular identifiers was used for the TCRbeta library. MiXCR was run by TCRdb on the PCR reads, yielding one entry per CDR3 protein. Of hundreds of thousands of distinct CDR3 sequences listed, 10% are singletons. The source material was PBMCs, sampled before TCRalphabeta/CD19-depleted stem cell transplant. Receptors were obtained from a boy in the first two years of life with acute myeloid leukemia, due to receive a stem cell transplant.

Comment on this clonotype: A much larger clone sits a single nucleotide away, making a read error possible. The chain is built from TRBV29-1 and TRBJ2-5, with D tentatively TRBD2 (6 bases). The CDR3 is made up of 10 amino acids. The V end lost 4 bases, the J end lost 7 bases, and 7 bases lay between the germline ends. From germline, CDR1 is SQVTM and CDR2 ANQGSEA. CDR3: CSVGRGTQYF. The CDR3 nucleotides are TGCAGCGTTGGGAGGGGGACCCAGTACTTC.

The V and J genes are TRBV18 and TRBJ2-5; D uncertain. The CDR3 contains 11 residues. Trimming removed 5 bases from V and 5 bases from J, with 6 bases in between. Germline CDR1 and CDR2: KGHSH and LQKENI. The CDR3 nucleotides read TGTGCCAGCTCAAATATGGAGACCCAGTACTTC. It specifies CASSNMETQYF.

This clonotype has ten or more counts. CDR3 in DNA: TGTGCCAGCAGCGTAGACGGGACGGGGCGTGGGTACGAGCAGTACTTC. It codes for CASSVDGTGRGYEQYF. V gene TRBV9 combines with J gene TRBJ2-7; either TRBD1 or TRBD2 may fit D (5 bases each). CDR1 and CDR2 (germline): SGDLS, YYNGEE. The germline V and J ends were trimmed by 0 bases and 4 bases, with 17 bases remaining between them. The CDR3 consists of 16 residues.

Concerning this clonotype: This sequence may be a read error, since a much larger clone differs from it by one base. The chain links TRBV27 to TRBJ2-1, with D unresolved. This CDR3 has 13 residues. Between the trimmed V and J ends, which lost 6 bases and 7 bases, there was a span of 13 bases. CDR1 and CDR2 (germline): MNHEY, SMNVEV (reference sequence). The CDR3 DNA sequence: TGTGCCAGCAGACCTAAGGCTATGAATGAGCAGTTCTTC. Protein product: CASRPKAMNEQFF.

This clonotype appeared a few times. In DNA form, the CDR3 reads TGTGCCAGCAGCTTAGGCCAGGGGGCCCCCTACGAGCAGTACTTC. This translates into CASSLGQGAPYEQYF. This sequence joins TRBV7-2 and TRBJ2-7, with TRBD1 matching over 8 bases. The CDR3 runs to 15 residues. The germline V gene has CDR1 SGHTA and CDR2 FQGNSA. J gave up 2 bases and V 1 base, and 4 bases lay outside the gene matches.

The rearrangement links TRBV11-2 to TRBJ2-1; D is possibly TRBD2 (6 bases). The CDR3 has 16 residues. V lost 3 bases and J lost 1, with 13 bases in between. Germline CDR1 and CDR2: SGHAT and FQNNGV. The CDR3 is CASSFTSGRSYNEQFF. The CDR3 DNA reads TGTGCCAGCAGCTTCACTAGTGGGAGGTCCTACAATGAGCAGTTCTTC. The variable domain in full, with the rest retrieved from reference TRBV11-2 and TRBJ2-1, is EAGVAQSPRYKIIEKRQSVAFWCNPISGHATLYWYQQILGQGPKLLIQFQNNGVVDDSQLPKDRFSAERLKGVDSTLKIQPAKLEDSAVYLCASSFTSGRSYNEQFFGPGTRLTVL.

This clonotype has ten or more counts. J is TRBJ1-2 and V is TRBV14; D not certain. This CDR3 has 13 residues. V gave up 6 bases and J gave up 4 bases, with 12 bases separating them. Germline-derived CDR1 and CDR2 are SGHDN and FVKESK. CDR3: CASSPRQSYGYTF. CDR3 nucleotides: TGTGCCAGCAGTCCACGTCAAAGCTATGGCTACACCTTC. The full variable domain, rest sourced from reference TRBV14 and TRBJ1-2, is EAGVTQFPSHSVIEKGQTVTLRCDPISGHDNLYWYRRVMGKEIKFLLHFVKESKQDESGMPNNRFLAERTGGTYSTLKVQPAELEDSGVYFCASSPRQSYGYTFGSGTRLTVV.

This clonotype has a count of ten or more. V usage is TRBV6-1 and J usage is TRBJ1-2; TRBD1 is a possible D gene (6 bases). Germline lookup yields CDR1 MNHNS and CDR2 SASEGT. This CDR3 comprises 15 residues. The V and J ends lost 6 bases and 3 bases respectively, with 17 bases between them. The CDR3: CASSRMGGAYYGYTF. The CDR3 DNA is TGTGCCAGCAGCCGCATGGGGGGCGCATACTATGGCTACACCTTC.

This clonotype was counted many times. The chain joins TRBV28 to TRBJ2-1; 10 bases agree with TRBD1. CDR1 is MDHEN, CDR2 SYDVKM, per germline. The V and J ends lost 3 bases and 5 bases, in that order; junction bases with no gene match: 4. CDR3 length: 15 amino acids. The CDR3 region has the DNA TGTGCCAGCAGTTTTTGGGACAGGGGTCACAATGAGCAGTTCTTC. Protein product: CASSFWDRGHNEQFF.

CDR3 residues: CASSPLAFEQFF. CDR3 coding DNA: TGTGCCAGTTCCCCCTTAGCTTTTGAACAGTTCTTC. V gene TRBV6-2 or TRBV6-3 combines with J gene TRBJ2-1; D is ambiguous. This CDR3 contains 12 residues. Germline CDR1 and CDR2: MNHEY and SVGEGT. V was clipped by 9 bases and J by 13 bases, with 19 bases between them.

This chain links TRBV20-1 with TRBJ2-3; 12 nucleotides align to TRBD2. The CDR3 has 14 amino acids. CDR1 is DFQATT and CDR2 is SNEGSKA in the germline V gene (reference sequence). The V gene end was trimmed by 6 bases and the J gene end by 3 bases; junction bases not matched to a gene: 4. The CDR3 bases are TGCAGTGCCCTAGCGGGGGGGGGGACAGATACGCAGTATTTT. Translation: CSALAGGGTDTQYF.

The sample holds many counts of this clonotype. The chain carries TRBV7-9 and TRBJ2-1; D ambiguous. The germline V and J ends were trimmed by 2 bases and 9 bases, with 14 bases remaining between them. CDR1 and CDR2 from the germline V gene are SEHNR and FQNEAQ (reference sequence). This CDR3 has 14 amino acids. The CDR3 loop is CASSLTNIGPEQFF. The CDR3 DNA follows: TGTGCCAGCAGCTTAACAAATATAGGCCCTGAGCAGTTCTTC.

As for this clonotype: Because it lacks the conserved phenylalanine or tryptophan at the end, this CDR3 is likely a read error. V is TRBV29-1 and J is TRBJ2-5; 9 bases fit TRBD1. The CDR3 extends over 12 amino acids. Germline V gene lookup returns CDR1 SQVTM and CDR2 ANQGSEA. The junction had 4 bases not matched to a gene; V was cut back by 6 bases and J by 5 bases. This CDR3 is CSVGQGKETQYL. In DNA form, the CDR3 reads TGCAGCGTCGGACAGGGGAAGGAGACCCAGTACCTC.

The V call is TRBV12-5, the J call TRBJ2-4; 7 nucleotides line up with TRBD2. J gave up 0 bases and V 3 bases, and 8 bases lay outside the gene matches. The CDR3 has 17 residues. Per the germline V gene, CDR1 is LGHNT and CDR2 is FRNRAP. In nucleotides, the CDR3 is TGTGCTAGTGGTTTAATTCGGGAGGTGCTAGCCAAAAACATTCAGTACTTC. Translating it yields CASGLIREVLAKNIQYF. The full variable domain, completed using reference TRBV12-5 and TRBJ2-4, is DARVTQTPRHKVTEMGQEVTMRCQPILGHNTVFWYRQTMMQGLELLAYFRNRAPLDDSGMPKDRFSAEMPDATLATLKIQPSEPRDSAVYFCASGLIREVLAKNIQYFGAGTRLSVL.

The chain links TRBV15 to TRBJ1-2, with 8 nucleotides matching TRBD1. V trimming: 0 bases; J trimming: 6 bases; junction bases outside the gene matches: 9. Germline V CDR1 and CDR2: LNHNV, YYDKDF (reference sequence). The CDR3 consists of 16 residues. CDR3 sequence (DNA): TGTGCCACCAGCAGAGACCTCCGGACAGGGTATCATGGCTACACCTTC. Translated: CATSRDLRTGYHGYTF.

This clonotype turned up a few times. The chain uses TRBV7-9 and TRBJ2-3; 12 bases match TRBD2. This CDR3 is built from 16 residues. Per germline, CDR1 SEHNR and CDR2 FQNEAQ (reference sequence). Germline trimming cut 4 bases from V and 6 bases from J; bases unmatched to any gene: 8. CDR3 coding DNA: TGTGCCAGCAGCTCACTAGCGGGGGGAAGGAAGGATACGCAGTATTTT. Encoded protein: CASSSLAGGRKDTQYF.

This clonotype has a count of ten or more. V is TRBV4-1 and J is TRBJ2-7; 15 bases fit TRBD2. CDR1 is MGHRA, CDR2 YSYEKL, per germline. The CDR3 is 16 residues long. Trimming at V came to 1 base and at J to 4 bases, leaving 2 bases not matched to a gene. DNA for the CDR3: TGCGCCAGCAGCCAAGGGACTAGCGGGGGGGTTTACGAGCAGTACTTC. It yields the protein CASSQGTSGGVYEQYF.

This clonotype came up many times. This sequence joins TRBV29-1 and TRBJ2-3; D gene unclear. This CDR3 has 12 amino acids. V lost 6 bases to trimming and J lost 2 bases, with 9 bases between them. CDR1 SQVTM and CDR2 ANQGSEA come from the germline V gene. CDR3 amino acids: CSVPTFTDTQYF. The CDR3 DNA follows: TGCAGCGTCCCGACATTCACAGATACGCAGTATTTT.

The chain is built from TRBV20-1 and TRBJ1-2, with a tentative D call TRBD1 (5 bases). There are 10 residues in the CDR3. Deletions cut 6 bases from V and 6 bases from J, with 8 bases between. Germline V gives CDR1 DFQATT, CDR2 SNEGSKA (reference sequence). This CDR3 reads CSAGGDGYTF. CDR3 bases: TGCAGTGCGGGGGGGGATGGCTACACCTTC.

The rearrangement joins TRBV12-3 or TRBV12-4 to TRBJ2-5; D ambiguous. Trimming removed 0 bases at V and 4 bases at J, with 9 bases between. The CDR3 totals 14 residues. CDR3: CASSLASPAETQYF. The CDR3 DNA reads TGTGCCAGCAGTTTAGCGTCCCCTGCAGAGACCCAGTACTTC.

This clonotype was detected many times. The V gene is TRBV5-6, the J gene TRBJ2-2; 10 bases are a match to TRBD1. This CDR3 spans 16 amino acids. V gave up 4 bases and J gave up 3 bases; unmatched junction bases: 6. Germline V gene sequence: CDR1 SGHDT, CDR2 YYEEEE. As DNA, the CDR3 is TGTGCCAGCAGCCAAACCGGGACAGGGGACACCGGGGAGCTGTTTTTT. Protein sequence: CASSQTGTGDTGELFF.